What follows are 24 T cell receptor beta chains derived from one specimen sequenced in a study of tumor-infiltrating lymphocytes in glioblastoma multiforme. Multiple V-beta primers and a C-beta primer amplified TCRB from RNA. From the multiplex PCR reads, TCRdb called clonotypes with MiXCR, one entry per CDR3 protein. This sample has about 15,000 distinct CDR3 sequences; more than 65% occur once, and the top ten carry over 35%. Sequencing was performed on brain tumor tissue. The receptors stem from a male donor with glioblastoma.

Concerning this clonotype itself: Compared with germline, one end of the junction differs, possibly owing to a read error. This chain uses TRBV12-3 or TRBV12-4 with TRBJ2-7; D might be TRBD1 or TRBD2, each matching 5 bases. The length of the CDR3 is 12 residues. The CDR3 loop is CASSFQGVEQDF. The CDR3 nucleotides are TGTGCCAGCAGTTTTCAGGGAGTCGAGCAGGACTTC.

Concerning this clonotype: One end of the junction varies from germline; a read error may be responsible. This rearrangement joins TRBV11-3 to TRBJ2-1, with 7 nucleotides matching TRBD2. Per germline, CDR1 SGHNT and CDR2 YENEEA. The CDR3 is made up of 13 amino acids. CDR3 DNA: TGTGCCAGCAGCTCGAGAGGGGAGGGTGATCAGTCCTTC. Its translation: CASSSRGEGDQSF.

The rearrangement joins TRBV6-1 to TRBJ2-2, with D uncertain. CDR3 length equals 15 residues. The germline V and J ends were trimmed by 4 bases and 6 bases, with 15 bases remaining between them. From germline, CDR1 is MNHNS and CDR2 SASEGT. The CDR3 coding sequence is TGTGCCAGCAGTGTGCAGGCAGCCCCCGCCGGGGAGCTGTTTTTT. This gives the protein CASSVQAAPAGELFF.

On this clonotype itself: The junction and the germline gene differ at one end; a read error may be behind it. The rearrangement uses TRBV6-2 or TRBV6-3 and TRBJ2-4; the D call may be TRBD1 or TRBD2 (6 bases each). The germline V gene has CDR1 MNHEY and CDR2 SVGEGT. This CDR3 is 13 amino acids long. The CDR3 region is CAGSYEGGYIQYF. The CDR3 DNA follows: TGTGCCGGCAGTTACGAAGGGGGGTACATTCAGTACTTC.

A few counts support this clonotype. The chain has TRBV19 and TRBJ1-1; the D gene is possibly TRBD1 (5 bases). The CDR3 loop spans 15 amino acids. Germline CDR1 is LNHDA and CDR2 is SQIVND (reference sequence). Trimming removed 3 bases at V and 3 bases at J, with 14 bases between. The CDR3 loop is CASSMGERPDTEAFF. CDR3 DNA: TGTGCCAGTAGTATGGGGGAGAGGCCGGACACTGAAGCTTTCTTT.

In its sample, this clonotype was seen once. The V call is TRBV5-1, the J call TRBJ2-3; tentative D call: TRBD2 (7 bases). Per the germline V gene, CDR1 is SGHRS and CDR2 is YFSETQ. The CDR3 extends over 16 amino acids. The V end was cut by 0 bases, the J end by 4 bases, with 15 bases between. The CDR3 DNA sequence: TGCGCCAGCAGCTTGGACCCGGGGGGCGGAGCAGATACGCAGTATTTT. Translation gives CASSLDPGGGADTQYF.

Turning to this clonotype: Germline is not matched at one junction end, which may reflect a read error. The CDR3 bases are TGTGCCAGAAGTTACGGGCCGGGCTTCGGTGAGGAATTCTTC. Protein sequence: CARSYGPGFGEEFF. This chain uses TRBV6-5 with TRBJ2-1; D gene uncertain. The germline V gene encodes CDR1 MNHEY and CDR2 SVGAGI. There are 14 residues in the CDR3.

Regarding this clonotype: Mismatch with germline at one junction end may stem from a read error. This chain uses TRBV6-1 with TRBJ1-5, with D perhaps TRBD1 (5 bases). The germline gives CDR1 MNHNS, CDR2 SASEGT. The CDR3 totals 17 residues. CDR3 amino acids: CASTLTGRGGRPQLQQF. CDR3 coding DNA: TGTGCCAGCACCCTGACGGGTAGGGGTGGGAGGCCTCAGCTCCAGCAATTT.

This clonotype came up many times. The V gene is TRBV28, the J gene TRBJ2-3; possibly TRBD1 for D (5 bases). Germline V lookup: CDR1 MDHEN, CDR2 SYDVKM. The V end lost 10 bases, the J end lost 3 bases, and 20 bases lay between the germline ends. The CDR3 has 15 residues. CDR3 sequence reads: CATSPPTELTDTQYF. CDR3 in DNA: TGTGCCACCTCCCCCCCGACAGAGCTGACAGATACGCAGTATTTT.

Sample share makes this clonotype large (0.1 to 1%). The genes are TRBV14 and TRBJ2-7, with 9 bases identical to TRBD1. The CDR3 covers 14 residues. Unmatched junction bases numbered 10, after V lost 10 bases and J lost 3 bases. Germline V gives CDR1 SGHDN, CDR2 FVKESK. The CDR3 sequence: CATRQGVVGYEQYF. The CDR3 DNA sequence: TGTGCCACCAGACAGGGGGTTGTCGGCTACGAGCAGTACTTC.

This clonotype is termed large. The rearrangement joins TRBV20-1 to TRBJ2-7; D gene ambiguous. Looked up from germline, CDR1 is DFQATT and CDR2 is SNEGSKA (reference sequence). This CDR3 is built from 12 residues. V lost 2 bases to trimming and J lost 4 bases, with 9 bases between them. The CDR3 sequence is CSARQAVYEQYF. CDR3 coding DNA: TGCAGTGCTAGACAGGCCGTGTACGAGCAGTACTTC.

The rearrangement uses TRBV11-2 and TRBJ2-1; 9 bases align to TRBD2. CDR1 is SGHAT, CDR2 FQNNGV, per germline. Trimming at V came to 5 bases and at J to 3 bases, leaving 8 bases not matched to a gene. This CDR3 is built from 16 residues. The CDR3 reads CASSPRGGASYNEQFF. DNA of the CDR3: TGTGCCAGCAGCCCACGCGGGGGGGCAAGCTACAATGAGCAGTTCTTC.

Sample share makes this clonotype medium-sized (0.01 to 0.1%). The genes are TRBV20-1 and TRBJ2-7; TRBD2 might be the D (7 bases). This CDR3 has 15 residues. Germline lookup yields CDR1 DFQATT and CDR2 SNEGSKA (reference sequence). Trimming took off 1 base at V and 4 bases at J, with 17 bases between the two ends. This CDR3 is CSARGINREGYEQYF. The DNA for the CDR3 is TGCAGTGCTAGAGGTATCAACAGGGAGGGATACGAGCAGTACTTC.

This clonotype was observed a few times. V usage is TRBV18 and J usage is TRBJ2-7; D ambiguous. This CDR3 has 16 amino acids. Germline V gene data show CDR1 as KGHSH and CDR2 as LQKENI. The germline V and J ends were trimmed by 3 bases and 6 bases, with 21 bases remaining between them. The CDR3 sequence: CASSPLNRYGRGEQYF. The CDR3 coding sequence is TGTGCCAGCTCACCTCTGAACCGGTACGGGCGCGGCGAGCAGTACTTC.

Concerning this clonotype itself: One junction end disagrees with the germline gene, perhaps due to a read error. The J gene is TRBJ2-5, the V gene TRBV7-9; no clear D. Germline assignment: CDR1 SEHNR and CDR2 FQNEAQ (reference sequence). The CDR3 is made up of 16 amino acids. The CDR3: CVSRNAGSRAQETQYF. CDR3 DNA sequence: TGTGTCAGCAGGAATGCCGGGTCCCGGGCCCAAGAGACCCAGTACTTC.

With respect to this clonotype: No conserved phenylalanine or tryptophan ends this CDR3, so it is likely a read error. The rearrangement joins TRBV20-1 to TRBJ2-3, with 9 bases that match TRBD2. The CDR3 spans 15 residues. V dropped 5 bases and J dropped 0; count of bases not matched to a gene: 6. The germline V gene encodes CDR1 DFQATT and CDR2 SNEGSKA (reference sequence). DNA for the CDR3: TGCAGTGCTGGCAGACTAGCGGAAAGCACAGATACGCAGTATATT. It yields the protein CSAGRLAESTDTQYI.

This rearrangement joins TRBV29-1 to TRBJ2-1; D remains unclear. The V gene lost 4 bases and the J gene lost 5 bases, with 6 bases spanning the gap. This CDR3 comprises 11 residues. Per germline, CDR1 SQVTM and CDR2 ANQGSEA. The CDR3 nucleotides read TGCAGCGTTGGTTTCAACAATGAGCAGTTCTTC. Protein product: CSVGFNNEQFF.

As regards this clonotype: The junction differs from germline at one of its ends, possibly a read error. V and J are TRBV11-2 and TRBJ1-5; 8 bases agree with TRBD1. The CDR3 length is 17 residues. Germline lookup yields CDR1 SGHAT and CDR2 FQNNGV. This CDR3 is CSSRTQGDPYHNQHQHF. The CDR3, as DNA: TGTTCCAGCAGGACACAGGGGGACCCATACCACAATCAGCACCAGCATTTT.

In its sample, this clonotype was seen many times. The V and J genes are TRBV7-3 and TRBJ2-2, with 9 bases that match TRBD1. This CDR3 contains 15 residues. CDR1 is SGHTA and CDR2 is FQGTGA in the germline V gene. Trimming at V came to 5 bases and at J to 4 bases, leaving 5 bases not matched to a gene. CDR3 sequence reads: CASSRQGGGTGELFF. In DNA, the CDR3 is TGTGCCAGCAGCAGACAGGGGGGGGGCACCGGGGAGCTGTTTTTT.

This clonotype was seen a single time. The V gene is TRBV11-2, the J gene TRBJ2-2; a weak D match, TRBD1 (5 bases). The CDR3 has 17 residues. Trimming shortened V by 6 bases and J by 1 base, and 18 bases separated the two germline ends. Germline V gene data show CDR1 as SGHAT and CDR2 as FQNNGV. The CDR3 DNA reads as TGTGCCAGCAGGTCGAGTGTCCAGGGTCAGAACACCGGGGAGCTGTTTTTT. Translating gives CASRSSVQGQNTGELFF.

Here the CDR3 DNA reads TGTGCCAGCAACGACGGGACATCGGGGACCCAGTACTTC. This gives the protein CASNDGTSGTQYF. This sequence joins TRBV2 and TRBJ2-5; possible D gene TRBD1, 6 bases. The CDR3 covers 13 residues. Germline loops: CDR1 SNHLY, CDR2 FYNNEI. V lost 7 bases, J lost 7 bases, and 16 bases lay in between.

This chain uses TRBV5-4 with TRBJ2-5; D could derive from TRBD1 or TRBD2 (6 bases each). The CDR3 length is 15 residues. V was cut by 5 bases and J by 5 bases, with 19 bases left in between. Germline loops: CDR1 SGHNT, CDR2 YYREEE (reference sequence). CDR3 nucleotide sequence: TGTGCCAGCAGTCCCCAAGGGGGGCGAGGTGAGACCCAGTACTTC. Amino acid sequence: CASSPQGGRGETQYF.

V and J are TRBV4-2 and TRBJ2-5; no definite D call. Germline V gene data show CDR1 as LGHNA and CDR2 as YNFKEQ. The CDR3 has 13 amino acids. Between the trimmed V and J ends, which lost 1 base and 5 bases, there was a span of 8 bases. CDR3 in DNA: TGTGCCAGCAGCCAAGCCTTAGGGGAGACCCAGTACTTC. Translation gives CASSQALGETQYF.

The chain combines TRBV29-1 with TRBJ2-3; 8 positions agree with TRBD1. TRBJ2-7 explains the end of the DNA better; the J call may be wrong. Germline lookup yields CDR1 SQVTM and CDR2 ANQGSEA. The length of the CDR3 is 12 residues. The CDR3 bases are TGCAGCGGGGGTTGGACAGGGTACGAGCAGTACTTC. Its translation is CSGGWTGYEQYF.